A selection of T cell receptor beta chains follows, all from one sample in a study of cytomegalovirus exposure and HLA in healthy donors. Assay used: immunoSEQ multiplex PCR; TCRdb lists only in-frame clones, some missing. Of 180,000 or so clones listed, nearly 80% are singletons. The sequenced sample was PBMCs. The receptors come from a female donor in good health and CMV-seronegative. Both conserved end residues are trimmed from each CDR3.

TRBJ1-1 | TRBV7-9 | ASSGIGGQRAF
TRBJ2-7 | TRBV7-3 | ASSLMAGQFYEQY
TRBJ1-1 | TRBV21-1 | ASSKAGQGATEAF
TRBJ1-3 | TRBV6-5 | ASRVTGSGNTIY
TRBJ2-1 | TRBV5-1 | ASSLRLSSRGNEQF
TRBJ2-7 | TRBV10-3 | AISDPKTGVTYEQY
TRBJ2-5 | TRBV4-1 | ASSQDETSGFQETQY
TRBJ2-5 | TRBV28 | ASSAPLGGETQY
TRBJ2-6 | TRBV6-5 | ASRPAGANVLT
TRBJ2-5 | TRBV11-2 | ASSPQETQY
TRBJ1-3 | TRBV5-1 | ASSIQGARGNTIY
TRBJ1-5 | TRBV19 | ASSPAGRGNQPQH
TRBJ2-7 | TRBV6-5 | ASKGQGHYEQY
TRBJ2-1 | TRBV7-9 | ASSQNAGQGKRF
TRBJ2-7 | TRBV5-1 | ASSYGLTEQY
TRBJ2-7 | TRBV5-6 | ASSLAQGDSYEQY
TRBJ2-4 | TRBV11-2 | ASSPQYIQY
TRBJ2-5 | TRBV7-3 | ASSSSGLAGAETQY
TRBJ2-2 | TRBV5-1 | ASKGQGATGELF
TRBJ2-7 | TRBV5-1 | ASSLGRDLDEQY
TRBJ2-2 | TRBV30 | AWIGRGTKLNTGELF
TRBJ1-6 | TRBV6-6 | ASRQHVFSPLH
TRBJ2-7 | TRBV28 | ASSRQGAPTYEQY
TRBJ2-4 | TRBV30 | AWSETLAKNIQY
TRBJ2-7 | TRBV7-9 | ASSTYYEQY
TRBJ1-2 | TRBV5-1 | ASSSKQGAYGYT